This TCR beta chain was captured by sequencing in a study of cytomegalovirus exposure and HLA in healthy donors. This CDR3 has 16 amino acids. The V and J ends lost 1 base and 1 base respectively, with 12 bases between them. Germline lookup yields CDR1 SNHLY and CDR2 FYNNEI. The primer mix had 60 Vbeta and 13 Jbeta primers. Only in-frame clones appear in the TCRdb table, and some are missing; sequencing was by immunoSEQ multiplex PCR. The data contain over 150,000 clones, around four fifths of them singletons. The sequenced sample was PBMCs. The sequence was collected from a woman aged 60-70 years in good health and CMV-seropositive. The chain links TRBV2 to TRBJ2-3; D is possibly TRBD1 (6 bases). CDR3 protein: CASSEGGGWGTDTQYF. CDR3 bases: TGTGCCAGCAGTGAAGGAGGGGGATGGGGCACAGATACGCAGTATTTT.